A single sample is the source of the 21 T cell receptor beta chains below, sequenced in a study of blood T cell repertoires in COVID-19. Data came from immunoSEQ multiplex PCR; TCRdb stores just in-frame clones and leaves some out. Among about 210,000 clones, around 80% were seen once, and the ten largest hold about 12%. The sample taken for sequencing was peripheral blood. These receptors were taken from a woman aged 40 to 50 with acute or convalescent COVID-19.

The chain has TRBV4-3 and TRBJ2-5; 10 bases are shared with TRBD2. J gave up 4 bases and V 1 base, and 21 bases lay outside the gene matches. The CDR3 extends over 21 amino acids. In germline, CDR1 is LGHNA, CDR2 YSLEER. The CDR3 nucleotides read TGCGCCAGCAGCCAAGGCTATAAAAGGTTTAGCGGGAGGCTCGGGGGAGAGACCCAGTACTTC. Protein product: CASSQGYKRFSGRLGGETQYF.

The CDR3 loop is CASSQGNEQYF. As DNA, the CDR3 is TGTGCCAGCAGCCAGGGGAACGAGCAGTACTTC. The chain couples TRBV6-5 to TRBJ2-7, with a possible D match to TRBD1 (6 bases). The CDR3 is 11 residues long. The V gene's germline CDR1 is MNHEY and CDR2 SVGAGI. V lost 6 bases and J 5 bases, leaving 8 bases between the germline ends.

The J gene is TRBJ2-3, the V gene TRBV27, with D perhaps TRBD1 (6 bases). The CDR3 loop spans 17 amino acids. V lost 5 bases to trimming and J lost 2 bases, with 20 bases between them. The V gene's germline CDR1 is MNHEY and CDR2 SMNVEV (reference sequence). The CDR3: CASSRDTGTLLTDTQYF. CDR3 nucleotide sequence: TGTGCCAGCAGTCGGGACACAGGGACCCTCCTCACAGATACGCAGTATTTT.

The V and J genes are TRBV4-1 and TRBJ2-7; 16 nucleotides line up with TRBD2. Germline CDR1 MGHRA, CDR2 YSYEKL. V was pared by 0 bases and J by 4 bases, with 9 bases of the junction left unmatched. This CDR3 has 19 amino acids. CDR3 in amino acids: CASSQDIGTSGGASYEQYF. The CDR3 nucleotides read TGCGCCAGCAGCCAAGATATCGGGACTAGCGGGGGGGCTTCGTACGAGCAGTACTTC.

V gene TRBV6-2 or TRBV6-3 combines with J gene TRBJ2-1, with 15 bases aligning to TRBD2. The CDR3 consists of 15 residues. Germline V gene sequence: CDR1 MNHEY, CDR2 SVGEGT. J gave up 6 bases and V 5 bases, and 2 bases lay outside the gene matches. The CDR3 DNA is TGTGCCAGCAGTCGGACTAGCGGGAGGGCCAATGAGCAGTTCTTC. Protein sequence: CASSRTSGRANEQFF.

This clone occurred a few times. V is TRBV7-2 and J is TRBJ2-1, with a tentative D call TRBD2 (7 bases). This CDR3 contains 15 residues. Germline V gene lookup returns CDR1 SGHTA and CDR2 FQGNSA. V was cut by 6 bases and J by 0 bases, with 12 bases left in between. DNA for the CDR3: TGTGCCAGCAGGGGGGGGCCCAGCTCCTACAATGAGCAGTTCTTC. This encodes CASRGGPSSYNEQFF.

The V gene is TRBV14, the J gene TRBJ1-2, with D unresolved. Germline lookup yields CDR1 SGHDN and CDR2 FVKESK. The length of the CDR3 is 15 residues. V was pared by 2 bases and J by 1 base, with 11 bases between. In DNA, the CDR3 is TGTGCCAGCAGCCAATTGGCGGGAGATAACTATGGCTACACCTTC. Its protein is CASSQLAGDNYGYTF.

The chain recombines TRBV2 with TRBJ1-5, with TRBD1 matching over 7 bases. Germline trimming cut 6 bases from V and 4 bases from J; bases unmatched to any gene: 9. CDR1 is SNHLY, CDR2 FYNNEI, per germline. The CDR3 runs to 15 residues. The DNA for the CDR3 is TGTGCCAGCAGGACAACCGGGACAGCAAATCAGCCCCAGCATTTT. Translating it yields CASRTTGTANQPQHF.

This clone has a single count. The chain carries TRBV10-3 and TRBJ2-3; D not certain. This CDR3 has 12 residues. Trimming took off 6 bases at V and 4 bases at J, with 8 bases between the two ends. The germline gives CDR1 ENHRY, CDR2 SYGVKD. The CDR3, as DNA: TGTGCCATCAGAGCGAGCGCAGATACGCAGTATTTT. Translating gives CAIRASADTQYF.

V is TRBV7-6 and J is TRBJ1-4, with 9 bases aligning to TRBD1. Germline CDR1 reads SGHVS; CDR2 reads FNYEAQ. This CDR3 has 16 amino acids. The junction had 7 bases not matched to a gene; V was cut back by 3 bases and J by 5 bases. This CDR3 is CASSLQAGTGNEKLFF. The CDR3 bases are TGTGCCAGCAGCTTGCAGGCCGGGACAGGGAATGAAAAACTGTTTTTT.

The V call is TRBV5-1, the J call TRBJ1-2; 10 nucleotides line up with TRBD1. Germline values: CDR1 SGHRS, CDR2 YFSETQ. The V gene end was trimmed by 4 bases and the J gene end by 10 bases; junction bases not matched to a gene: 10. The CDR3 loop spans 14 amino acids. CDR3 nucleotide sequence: TGCGCCAGCAGCCCACAAAGCGGGACAGGGGCCTACACCTTC. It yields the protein CASSPQSGTGAYTF.

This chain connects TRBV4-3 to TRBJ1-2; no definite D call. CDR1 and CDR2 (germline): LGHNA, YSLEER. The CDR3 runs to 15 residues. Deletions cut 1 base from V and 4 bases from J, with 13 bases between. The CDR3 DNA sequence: TGCGCCAGCAGCCAAGGGGAGGCGGGAACCTATGGCTACACCTTC. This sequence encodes CASSQGEAGTYGYTF.

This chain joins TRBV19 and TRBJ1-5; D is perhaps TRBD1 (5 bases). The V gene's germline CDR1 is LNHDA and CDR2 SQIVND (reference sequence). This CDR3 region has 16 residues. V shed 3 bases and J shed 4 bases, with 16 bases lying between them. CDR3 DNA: TGTGCCAGTAGTATCGGAGGGACTAAGGTAAATCAGCCCCAGCATTTT. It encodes CASSIGGTKVNQPQHF.

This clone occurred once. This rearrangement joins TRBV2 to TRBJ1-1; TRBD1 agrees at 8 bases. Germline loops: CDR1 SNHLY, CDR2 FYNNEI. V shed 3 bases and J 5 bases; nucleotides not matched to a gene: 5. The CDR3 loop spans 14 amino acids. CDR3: CASSEDRAWTEAFF. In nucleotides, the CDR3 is TGTGCCAGCAGTGAGGACAGGGCTTGGACTGAAGCTTTCTTT.

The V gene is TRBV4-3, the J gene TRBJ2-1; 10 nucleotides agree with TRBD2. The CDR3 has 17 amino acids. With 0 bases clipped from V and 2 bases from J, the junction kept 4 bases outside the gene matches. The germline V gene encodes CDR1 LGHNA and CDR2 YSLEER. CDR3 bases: TGCGCCAGCAGCCAAGACCGAGCGGGAGGGGCCTACAATGAGCAGTTCTTC. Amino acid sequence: CASSQDRAGGAYNEQFF.

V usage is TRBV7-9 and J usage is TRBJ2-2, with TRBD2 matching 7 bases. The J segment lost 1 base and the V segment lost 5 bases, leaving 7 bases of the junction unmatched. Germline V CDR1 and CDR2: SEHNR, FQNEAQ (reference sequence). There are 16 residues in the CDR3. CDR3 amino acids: CASSPAGQKNTGELFF. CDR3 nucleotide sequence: TGTGCCAGCAGCCCAGCGGGGCAAAAGAACACCGGGGAGCTGTTTTTT.

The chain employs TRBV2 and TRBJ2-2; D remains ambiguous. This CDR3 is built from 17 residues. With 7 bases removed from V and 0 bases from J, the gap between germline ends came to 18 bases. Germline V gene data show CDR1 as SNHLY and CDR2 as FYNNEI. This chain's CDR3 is CASTYERFSANTGELFF. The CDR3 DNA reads TGTGCCAGCACCTACGAGAGGTTCTCCGCGAACACCGGGGAGCTGTTTTTT.

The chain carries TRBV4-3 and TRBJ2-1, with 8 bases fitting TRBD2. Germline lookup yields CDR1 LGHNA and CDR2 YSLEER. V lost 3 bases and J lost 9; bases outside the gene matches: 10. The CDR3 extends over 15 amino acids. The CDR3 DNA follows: TGCGCCAGCAGCCATAGCGGGAACCCTGGCGGTGAGCAGTTCTTC. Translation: CASSHSGNPGGEQFF.

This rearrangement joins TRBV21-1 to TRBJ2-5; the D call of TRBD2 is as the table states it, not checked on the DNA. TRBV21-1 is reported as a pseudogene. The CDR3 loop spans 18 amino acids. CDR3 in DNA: TGTGCCAGCAGCAAACAGCCCCGGCGGCATGCGGGCCAAGAGACCCAGTACTTC. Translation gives CASSKQPRRHAGQETQYF.

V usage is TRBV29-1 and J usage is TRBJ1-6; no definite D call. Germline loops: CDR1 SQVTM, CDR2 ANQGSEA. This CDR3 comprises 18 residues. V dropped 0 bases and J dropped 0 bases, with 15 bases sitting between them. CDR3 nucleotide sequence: TGCAGCGTTGAAGATCGTTGTGATGGGAGCTCCTATAATTCACCCCTCCACTTT. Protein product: CSVEDRCDGSSYNSPLHF. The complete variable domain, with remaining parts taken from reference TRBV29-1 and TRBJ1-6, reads SAVISQKPSRDICQRGTSLTIQCQVDSQVTMMFWYRQQPGQSLTLIATANQGSEATYESGFVIDKFPISRPNLTFSTLTVSNMSPEDSSIYLCSVEDRCDGSSYNSPLHFGNGTRLTVT.

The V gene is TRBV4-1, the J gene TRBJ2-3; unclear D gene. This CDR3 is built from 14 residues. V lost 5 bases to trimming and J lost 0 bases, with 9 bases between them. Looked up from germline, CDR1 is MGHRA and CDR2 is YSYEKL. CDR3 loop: CASSMSLSTDTQYF. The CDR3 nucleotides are TGCGCCAGCAGCATGAGCCTTAGCACAGATACGCAGTATTTT.